The clone carrying this T cell receptor beta chain was counted ten times or more. The target antigen is unknown. The CDR3 contains 14 residues. Germline assignment: CDR1 SNHLY and CDR2 FYNNEI. The trim removed 4 bases at V and 1 base at J, leaving 4 bases unmatched. Measured with immunoSEQ multiplex PCR; TCRdb has only the in-frame clones, and not every one. The table lists 900,000 to 1,200,000 clones, 75% to 85% of them singletons. This sample stems from a study of shared clonotypes between healthy human individuals. Overall study results and limits: For naive CD4 cells, 4% to 5% of clonotypes were shared across a handful of donors. The study generally estimated greater richness for naive than memory subsets.

The source is a young man in good health. Some clones in this sample may be carry-over from other donors' samples. The genes are TRBV2 and TRBJ2-7; 7 nucleotides line up with TRBD2. The sequenced material came from memory CD4+ T cells from PBMCs. Subset in this sample: CD45RA-negative fraction. This CDR3 is CASSGGGRSYEQYF. The CDR3 coding sequence is TGTGCCAGCAGTGGGGGGGGTCGATCCTACGAGCAGTACTTC.